This T cell receptor beta chain originates from a study of shared clonotypes between healthy human individuals. The CDR3 runs 15 residues. Germline V gene data show CDR1 as SGHAT and CDR2 as FQNNGV. V was clipped by 5 bases and J by 2 bases; unmatched bases: 6. Libraries were prepared by immunoSEQ multiplex PCR; TCRdb keeps only in-frame clonotypes and omits some of them. In the table there are around 700,000 clones, more than 70% of which are singletons. The chain recombines TRBV11-2 with TRBJ2-7; 10 bases line up with TRBD2. Sequenced input: memory CD4+ T cells sorted from blood. Subset of the sample: CD45RA-negative fraction. The clonotype comes from a woman aged 25 to 39 in good health. CDR3 residues: CASSVAGGSPYEQYF. The CDR3 region has the DNA TGTGCCAGCAGCGTAGCGGGAGGCTCCCCCTACGAGCAGTACTTC.